Listed here are 5 T cell receptor beta chains from one sample, sequenced in a study of Ad26.COV2.S vaccination and SARS-CoV-2 variants. Treatment reported: some 20 received Ad26.COV2.S at low or high dose, single or two shots; 5 received placebo; per-sample allocation not given. It was on day 63 after the first vaccine or placebo injection that samples were taken. Sequenced by immunoSEQ multiplex PCR; TCRdb stores in-frame clones only, minus some. The profile covers about 350,000 clones, with around 89% appearing a single time and roughly 5% taken by the ten largest. This sample comprised peripheral blood, obtained in a trial of Ad26.COV2.S vaccine versus placebo. The source is a person between 18 and 59 years old who received the Ad26.COV2.S COVID-19 vaccine or a placebo.

This clone appeared a single time. The chain joins TRBV27 to TRBJ1-1; D possibly corresponds to TRBD1 (5 bases). The CDR3 runs to 14 residues. V was clipped by 2 bases and J by 5 bases, with 12 bases between them. The germline V gene encodes CDR1 MNHEY and CDR2 SMNVEV (reference sequence). The CDR3 is CASSLSRTMTEAFF. Here the CDR3 DNA reads TGTGCCAGCAGTTTAAGCCGGACAATGACTGAAGCTTTCTTT.

V and J are TRBV15 and TRBJ2-5; 9 bases are a match to TRBD1. This CDR3 has 15 amino acids. Losses at the gene ends were 0 bases for V and 5 bases for J; bases not matched to a gene: 4. Germline loops: CDR1 LNHNV, CDR2 YYDKDF (reference sequence). CDR3 in DNA: TGTGCCACCAGCAGAGATACAGGGGGCGGCGAGACCCAGTACTTC. Its translation: CATSRDTGGGETQYF.

V usage is TRBV9 and J usage is TRBJ2-7; possibly TRBD1 or TRBD2 for D (5 bases each). Germline values: CDR1 SGDLS, CDR2 YYNGEE. Trimming left V 0 bases short and J 1 base short, with 11 bases between. The CDR3 is 15 residues long. The CDR3 region is CASSVGPGRSYEQYF. CDR3 nucleotide sequence: TGTGCCAGCAGCGTAGGTCCGGGGCGGTCCTACGAGCAGTACTTC. Looking up the rest from reference TRBV9 and TRBJ2-7 gives the full variable domain: DSGVTQTPKHLITATGQRVTLRCSPRSGDLSVYWYQQSLDQGLQFLIQYYNGEERAKGNILERFSAQQFPDLHSELNLSSLELGDSALYFCASSVGPGRSYEQYFGPGTRLTVT.

This chain links TRBV11-1 with TRBJ1-6, with D uncertain. Trimming cost V 3 bases and J 7 bases, with 10 bases left between them. Per the germline V gene, CDR1 is SGHAT and CDR2 is FQDESV (reference sequence). CDR3 length equals 14 residues. The CDR3 nucleotides read TGTGCCAGCAGCTTCGGGAGCCGGAATTCACCCCTCCACTTT. It specifies CASSFGSRNSPLHF.

The genes are TRBV6-5 and TRBJ2-7; D not certain. The CDR3 sequence is 15 residues long. Per germline, CDR1 MNHEY and CDR2 SVGAGI. With 5 bases removed from V and 2 bases from J, the gap between germline ends came to 16 bases. The CDR3 reads CASSRTDDVTYEQYF. CDR3 DNA: TGTGCCAGCAGTCGGACGGACGACGTTACCTACGAGCAGTACTTC.